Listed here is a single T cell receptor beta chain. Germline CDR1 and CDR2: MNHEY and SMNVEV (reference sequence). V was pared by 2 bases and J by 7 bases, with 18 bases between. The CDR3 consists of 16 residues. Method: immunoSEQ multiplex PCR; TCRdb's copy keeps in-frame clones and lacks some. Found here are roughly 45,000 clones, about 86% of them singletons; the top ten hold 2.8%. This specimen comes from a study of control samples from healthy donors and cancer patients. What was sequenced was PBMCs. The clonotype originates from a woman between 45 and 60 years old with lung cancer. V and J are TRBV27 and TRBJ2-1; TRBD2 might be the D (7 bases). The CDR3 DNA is TGTGCCAGCAGTTTACGGGGGGCCCAGGCTAAAAATGAGCAGTTCTTC. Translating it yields CASSLRGAQAKNEQFF.